This T cell receptor (beta chain) is from a study of molecular identifiers for immune sequencing clone quantification. TCRdb passed the PCR reads through MiXCR, listing each CDR3 protein once. Of approximately 550,000 distinct CDR3 sequences listed, roughly 23% are singletons. Trimming cost V 0 bases and J 5 bases, with 5 bases left between them. This CDR3 contains 12 residues. Germline V lookup: CDR1 SGHRS, CDR2 YFSETQ. This clonotype was detected a few times. With 10%, 30% or 50% of RNA, about 19,000 to 1,100,000 naive CD8 T cells were sequenced. The specimen was naive CD8+ T cells from blood, with Jurkat cell RNA spiked in. Subset defined: FACS-sorted CD8+CD4-CCR7+CD45RA+ naive T cells. V gene TRBV5-1 combines with J gene TRBJ2-5; D call uncertain. The origin of this receptor is a human donor in good health. Some libraries in this study had Jurkat cell RNA spiked in. In DNA, the CDR3 is TGCGCCAGCAGCTTGGATTGGGAGACCCAGTACTTC. It encodes CASSLDWETQYF.